This T cell receptor (beta chain) emerged from a study of blood T cell repertoires in COVID-19. This clone was recorded once. As handled by the study authors: The assay estimated nucleated cells by amplifying reference gene primers. Repertoires were generated with immunoSEQ multiplex PCR, while TCRdb's copy carries only in-frame clones and drops some. The V and J calls and clone size come from that table; D and trimming were worked out from the DNA. The table lists around 70,000 clones, approximately 80% of them singletons. The CDR3 extends over 16 amino acids. J was trimmed by 5 bases and V by 2 bases; bases with no gene match: 6. Germline CDR1 MNHNS, CDR2 SASEGT.

V is TRBV6-1 and J is TRBJ1-2; TRBD1 agrees at 12 bases. This TCR was recovered from a man between 60 and 75 years old with acute or convalescent COVID-19. Sequencing was done on a sample of peripheral blood. The CDR3 spells CASSESPGQGAYGYTF. CDR3 sequence (DNA): TGTGCCAGCAGTGAATCACCGGGACAGGGGGCGTATGGCTACACCTTC.